Below are 30 T cell receptor beta chains sequenced from a single sample in a study of blood T cell repertoires in COVID-19 (dated by TCRdb to the early 2020s). The library was generated by the immunoSEQ multiplex PCR assay. As stored in TCRdb, this immuneACCESS dataset retains in-frame rearrangements with V and J assigned. A fraction of the clones does not appear; measured against another copy, unresolved V genes explain less than half of the discrepancy, and the remainder lacks a known reason. This sample gives some 370,000 clones in total; more than 75% of them show up just once. Together, the top ten hold under 11% of the sample. Material for sequencing was peripheral blood. The source of these receptors is a woman aged 25 to 45 with COVID-19, enrolled during active disease.

The chain recombines TRBV29-1 with TRBJ2-3; D is ambiguous. Trimming cost V 2 bases and J 0 bases, with 3 bases left between them. There are 12 residues in the CDR3. CDR1 and CDR2 from the germline V gene are SQVTM and ANQGSEA. CDR3 amino acids: CSVESSTDTQYF. The CDR3 bases are TGCAGCGTTGAAAGCAGCACAGATACGCAGTATTTT.

The chain links TRBV6-5 to TRBJ2-7, with 9 bases fitting TRBD2. CDR1 is MNHEY, CDR2 SVGAGI, per germline. The CDR3 is made up of 14 amino acids. The V segment lost 7 bases and the J segment 3 bases; nucleotides outside the gene matches: 7. The CDR3 DNA reads as TGTGCCAGCAAAAGGGGTAGCGGGAGCTACGAGCAGTACTTC. Translation gives CASKRGSGSYEQYF.

This chain joins TRBV2 and TRBJ2-7; possible D gene TRBD2, 5 bases. Deletions cut 5 bases from V and 13 bases from J, with 15 bases between. The length of the CDR3 is 11 residues. The germline gives CDR1 SNHLY, CDR2 FYNNEI. The CDR3 region is CASSFSGIPYF. The CDR3 coding sequence is TGTGCCAGCAGTTTCTCCGGGATCCCATACTTC.

V and J are TRBV10-3 and TRBJ2-1; TRBD2 matches 7 bases. In germline, CDR1 is ENHRY, CDR2 SYGVKD. Trimming cost V 10 bases and J 0 bases; bases outside gene matches: 6. This CDR3 comprises 14 residues. CDR3 protein: CASEGGSSYNEQFF. The CDR3 DNA follows: TGTGCCAGTGAAGGCGGGAGCTCCTACAATGAGCAGTTCTTC.

The chain couples TRBV19 to TRBJ1-1; D not resolved. Germline-derived CDR1 and CDR2 are LNHDA and SQIVND (reference sequence). V was pared by 3 bases and J by 1 base, with 9 bases between. This CDR3 is built from 14 residues. As DNA, the CDR3 is TGTGCCAGTAGTATTCTAGTCTCGAACACTGAAGCTTTCTTT. The encoded protein is CASSILVSNTEAFF.

The V gene is TRBV2, the J gene TRBJ1-1; tentatively, D is TRBD1 (5 bases). V was clipped by 3 bases and J by 5 bases, with 16 bases between them. This CDR3 is 15 amino acids long. Germline CDR1 reads SNHLY; CDR2 reads FYNNEI. The CDR3 nucleotides are TGTGCCAGCAGTGAGGGGCGTTCTAAGGTTACTGAAGCTTTCTTT. This sequence encodes CASSEGRSKVTEAFF.

The chain carries TRBV12-3 or TRBV12-4 and TRBJ1-1; unclear D gene. This CDR3 spans 11 amino acids. Trimming removed 1 base at V and 10 bases at J, with 7 bases between. CDR3 bases: TGTGCCAGCAGTTTAGGGGAGACAGCTTTCTTT. Translation: CASSLGETAFF.

The chain carries TRBV7-3 and TRBJ2-1, with D unclear. Trimming left V 5 bases short and J 7 bases short, with 15 bases between. Germline V lookup: CDR1 SGHTA, CDR2 FQGTGA. The CDR3 is 14 amino acids. CDR3 DNA sequence: TGTGCCAGCAGCCCGCAGACTGCGTGGAATGAGCAGTTCTTC. It encodes CASSPQTAWNEQFF.

The chain joins TRBV4-1 to TRBJ2-5; 12 positions match TRBD2. Trimming removed 4 bases from V and 5 bases from J; junction bases left unmatched: 11. CDR3 size: 17 residues. CDR1 MGHRA and CDR2 YSYEKL come from the germline V gene. The DNA for the CDR3 is TGCGCCAGCAGCCGAACAGGGGGTCTAGCGGGAGGGGAGACCCAGTACTTC. Translation: CASSRTGGLAGGETQYF.

The J gene is TRBJ1-2, the V gene TRBV12-3 or TRBV12-4, with D possibly matching TRBD1 (5 bases). The CDR3 length is 13 residues. The V and J ends lost 3 bases and 3 bases respectively, with 8 bases between them. The CDR3 is CASSLGGDYGYTF. The CDR3 bases are TGTGCCAGCAGTTTGGGGGGGGACTATGGCTACACCTTC.

The chain employs TRBV9 and TRBJ2-2; 9 bases align to TRBD1. The CDR3 sequence is 16 residues long. The J segment lost 4 bases and the V segment lost 4 bases, leaving 8 bases of the junction unmatched. The germline CDR1 and CDR2 sequences are SGDLS and YYNGEE. The CDR3 DNA reads TGTGCCAGCAGCCCAAGCGGGACAGGGCCCACCGGGGAGCTGTTTTTT. As protein: CASSPSGTGPTGELFF.

The gene calls are TRBV7-9 and TRBJ2-7, with D unresolved. Germline loops: CDR1 SEHNR, CDR2 FQNEAQ (reference sequence). The CDR3 consists of 14 residues. V lost 2 bases, J lost 0 bases, and 8 bases lay in between. The CDR3 loop is CASSLPGGSYEQYF. The CDR3 DNA reads as TGTGCCAGCAGCTTACCCGGCGGCTCCTACGAGCAGTACTTC.

This clone was seen a few times. The CDR3 DNA reads TGTGCCACCAGAGCGGGAACCACTGAAGCTTTCTTT. Amino acids: CATRAGTTEAFF. The genes are TRBV24-1 and TRBJ1-1; D gene uncertain. The CDR3 extends over 12 amino acids. The germline CDR1 and CDR2 sequences are KGHDR and SFDVKD. Trimming left V 7 bases short and J 4 bases short, with 9 bases between.

V is TRBV6-2 or TRBV6-3 and J is TRBJ1-5; 9 positions agree with TRBD1. The germline gives CDR1 MNHEY, CDR2 SVGEGT. The CDR3 covers 16 residues. After removal of 6 bases from V and 0 bases from J, the junction contained 6 bases not matched to a gene. This CDR3 reads CASSAGQGSSNQPQHF. The CDR3 coding sequence is TGTGCCAGCAGCGCAGGACAGGGGAGTAGCAATCAGCCCCAGCATTTT.

The chain has TRBV6-2 or TRBV6-3 and TRBJ2-3; 7 bases fit TRBD2. The CDR3 is 14 amino acids. V dropped 5 bases and J dropped 5; count of bases not matched to a gene: 7. Looked up from germline, CDR1 is MNHEY and CDR2 is SVGEGT. CDR3 in amino acids: CASSSGAAGDTQYF. The CDR3 nucleotides read TGTGCCAGCAGTAGCGGGGCGGCCGGAGATACGCAGTATTTT.

V usage is TRBV30 and J usage is TRBJ2-5, with 9 bases that match TRBD1. V lost 6 bases and J lost 5; bases outside the gene matches: 7. CDR1 GTSNPN and CDR2 SVGIG come from the germline V gene (reference sequence). This CDR3 contains 13 residues. This CDR3 is CACSRTGEETQYF. The CDR3 DNA reads as TGTGCCTGCTCTAGGACAGGGGAGGAGACCCAGTACTTC.

This chain uses TRBV24-1 with TRBJ2-5, with TRBD1 identical over 10 bases. Germline values: CDR1 KGHDR, CDR2 SFDVKD. CDR3 length: 15 residues. Germline trimming cut 5 bases from V and 4 bases from J; bases unmatched to any gene: 6. In DNA, the CDR3 is TGTGCCACCAGTGCCCCTGACAGGGGGCTAGAGACCCAGTACTTC. Its translation is CATSAPDRGLETQYF.

J is TRBJ2-7 and V is TRBV7-8; 9 nucleotides align to TRBD1. Germline V gives CDR1 SGHVS, CDR2 FQNEAQ. Unmatched junction bases numbered 10, after V lost 5 bases and J lost 5 bases. The CDR3 extends over 15 amino acids. The CDR3 here is CASSPPGQGRDEQYF. As DNA, the CDR3 is TGTGCCAGCAGCCCCCCGGGACAGGGAAGGGACGAGCAGTACTTC.

The rearrangement uses TRBV6-5 and TRBJ2-3; 7 bases fit TRBD2. The CDR3 length is 14 residues. Germline trimming cut 7 bases from V and 2 bases from J; bases unmatched to any gene: 6. Germline loops: CDR1 MNHEY, CDR2 SVGAGI. CDR3 protein: CASKKKRDTDTQYF. The CDR3 region has the DNA TGTGCCAGCAAGAAGAAGCGGGACACAGATACGCAGTATTTT.

This clone was counted once. V gene TRBV2 combines with J gene TRBJ1-5; 8 bases fit TRBD1. Germline V lookup: CDR1 SNHLY, CDR2 FYNNEI. The CDR3 totals 15 residues. The V segment lost 6 bases and the J segment 1 base; nucleotides outside the gene matches: 5. The CDR3 region has the DNA TGTGCCAGCAGCGCGGACAGGGAAAGCAATCAGCCCCAGCATTTT. Protein: CASSADRESNQPQHF.

The sample holds a few counts of this clone. The chain is built from TRBV10-2 and TRBJ2-2; D is undetermined. Germline CDR1 and CDR2: WSHSY and SAAADI. Between the trimmed V and J ends, which lost 7 bases and 7 bases, there was a span of 10 bases. CDR3 length equals 12 residues. Here the CDR3 DNA reads TGCGCCAGCACTGGCCGCGGCGGGGAGCTGTTTTTT. This encodes CASTGRGGELFF.

The rearrangement links TRBV18 to TRBJ2-1, with 13 bases identical to TRBD2. V trimming: 5 bases; J trimming: 7 bases; junction bases outside the gene matches: 2. The germline gives CDR1 KGHSH, CDR2 LQKENI. CDR3 size: 14 residues. The DNA of the CDR3 is TGTGCCAGCTCATTGACTAGCGGGGGGAATGAGCAGTTCTTC. The encoded protein is CASSLTSGGNEQFF.

This CDR3 is CASSQSLSSGSGDEQFF. The CDR3 DNA is TGTGCCAGCAGCCAGTCCCTATCTAGCGGGAGTGGCGATGAGCAGTTCTTC. This sequence joins TRBV3-1 (or the pseudogene TRBV3-2) and TRBJ2-1, with 10 bases that match TRBD2. CDR1 is LGHDT, CDR2 YNNKEL, per germline (reference sequence). With V trimmed by 3 bases and J by 8 bases, 13 bases remained unmatched. CDR3 length: 17 amino acids.

This clone was seen a single time. The V gene is TRBV27, the J gene TRBJ1-1; D unresolved. V was shortened by 3 bases and J by 3 bases, with 8 bases between the two germline ends. The CDR3 is made up of 13 amino acids. CDR1 and CDR2 from the germline V gene are MNHEY and SMNVEV (reference sequence). The CDR3 sequence is CASSFTADTEAFF. In DNA, the CDR3 is TGTGCCAGCAGTTTCACCGCGGACACTGAAGCTTTCTTT.

In the case of this clone: Other DNA sequences in this sample translate to the same CDR3. The gene calls are TRBV7-9 and TRBJ2-2; 7 bases line up with TRBD2. The CDR3 is made up of 16 amino acids. Germline lookup yields CDR1 SEHNR and CDR2 FQNEAQ (reference sequence). The J segment lost 1 base and the V segment lost 1 base, leaving 3 bases of the junction unmatched. CDR3 sequence: CASSLGAGENTGELFF. CDR3 DNA sequence: TGTGCCAGCAGCTTAGGTGCGGGAGAGAACACCGGGGAGCTGTTTTTT.

The chain has TRBV21-1 and TRBJ2-7; whether TRBD1, the table's D call, matches the DNA was not checked. TRBV21-1 is deemed a pseudogene. CDR3 length equals 12 residues. The CDR3 reads CARTVVPYEQYF. CDR3 coding DNA: TGTGCCAGGACAGTAGTCCCCTACGAGCAGTACTTC.

This chain links TRBV21-1 with TRBJ1-3; TRBD1 is the table's D call, not checked against the DNA. TRBV21-1 is a pseudogene segment. CDR3 size: 16 residues. CDR3 nucleotides: TGTGCCAGCTTCCCTTCGGACAAATCGTCCGGAAACACCATATATTTT. Translated: CASFPSDKSSGNTIYF.

J is TRBJ1-6 and V is TRBV6-5, with D possibly matching TRBD1 (6 bases). V lost 7 bases, J lost 7 bases, and 14 bases lay in between. The germline V gene encodes CDR1 MNHEY and CDR2 SVGAGI. The CDR3 is 14 residues long. The DNA of the CDR3 is TGTGCCAGCACACCCCTCACAGGGAATTCACCCCTCCACTTT. Translated: CASTPLTGNSPLHF.

The chain joins TRBV5-5 to TRBJ2-7; 7 bases are a match to TRBD1. Germline V gives CDR1 SGHKS, CDR2 YYEKEE (reference sequence). The CDR3 loop spans 14 amino acids. The ends lost 1 base at V and 0 bases at J; junction bases unmatched: 1. DNA for the CDR3: TGTGCCAGCAGCTTGACAGGGGACTCCTACGAGCAGTACTTC. Translated: CASSLTGDSYEQYF.

This clone was counted at least ten times. Other DNA sequences in this sample translate to the same CDR3. The chain couples TRBV4-1 to TRBJ2-2; 8 bases align to TRBD1. CDR3 length: 15 residues. J was trimmed by 4 bases and V by 1 base; bases with no gene match: 2. Germline-derived CDR1 and CDR2 are MGHRA and YSYEKL. CDR3 in DNA: TGCGCCAGCAGCCAAGGGACAGGGAGCACCGGGGAGCTGTTTTTT. Its translation: CASSQGTGSTGELFF.